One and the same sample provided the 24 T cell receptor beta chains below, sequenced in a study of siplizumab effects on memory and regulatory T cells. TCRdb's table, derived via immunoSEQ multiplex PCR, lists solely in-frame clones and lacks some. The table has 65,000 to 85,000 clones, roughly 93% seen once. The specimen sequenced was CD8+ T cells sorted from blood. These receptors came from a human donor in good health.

This CDR3 is CASSLGNEQFF. The DNA for the CDR3 is TGTGCCAGTAGTCTGGGAAACGAGCAGTTCTTC. V gene TRBV19 combines with J gene TRBJ2-1, with D hard to call. Germline lookup yields CDR1 LNHDA and CDR2 SQIVND (reference sequence). Trimming shortened V by 5 bases and J by 10 bases, and 9 bases separated the two germline ends. This CDR3 spans 11 amino acids.

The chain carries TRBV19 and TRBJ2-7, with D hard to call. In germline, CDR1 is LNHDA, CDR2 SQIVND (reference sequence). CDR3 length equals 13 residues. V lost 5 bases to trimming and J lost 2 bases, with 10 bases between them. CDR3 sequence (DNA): TGTGCCAGTAGTCCAAAGTCCACCTACGAGCAGTACTTC. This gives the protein CASSPKSTYEQYF.

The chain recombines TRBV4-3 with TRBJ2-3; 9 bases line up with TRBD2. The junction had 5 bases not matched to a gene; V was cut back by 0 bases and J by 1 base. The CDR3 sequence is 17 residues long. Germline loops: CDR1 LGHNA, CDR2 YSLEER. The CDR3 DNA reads TGCGCCAGCAGCCAAGATGTCGAGCGGGGGGGCACAGATACGCAGTATTTT. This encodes CASSQDVERGGTDTQYF.

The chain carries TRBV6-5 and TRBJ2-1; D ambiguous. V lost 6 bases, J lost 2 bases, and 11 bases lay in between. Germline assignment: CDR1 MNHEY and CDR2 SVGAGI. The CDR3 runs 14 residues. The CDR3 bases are TGTGCCAGCAGCTCCCAAGGAGCCTACAATGAGCAGTTCTTC. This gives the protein CASSSQGAYNEQFF.

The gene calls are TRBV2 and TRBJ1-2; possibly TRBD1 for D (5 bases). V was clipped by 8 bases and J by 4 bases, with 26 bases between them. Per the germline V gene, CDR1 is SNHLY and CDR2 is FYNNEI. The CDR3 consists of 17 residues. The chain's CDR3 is CASPLHGIGEGGYGYTF. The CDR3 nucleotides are TGTGCCAGCCCCCTTCACGGGATAGGGGAAGGTGGCTATGGCTACACCTTC.

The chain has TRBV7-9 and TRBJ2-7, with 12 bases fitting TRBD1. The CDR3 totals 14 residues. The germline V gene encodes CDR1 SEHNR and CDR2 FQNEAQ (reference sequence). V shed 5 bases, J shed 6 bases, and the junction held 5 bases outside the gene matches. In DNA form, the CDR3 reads TGTGCCAGCAGCCTGGGACAGGGGGCGGGCGAGCAGTACTTC. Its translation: CASSLGQGAGEQYF.

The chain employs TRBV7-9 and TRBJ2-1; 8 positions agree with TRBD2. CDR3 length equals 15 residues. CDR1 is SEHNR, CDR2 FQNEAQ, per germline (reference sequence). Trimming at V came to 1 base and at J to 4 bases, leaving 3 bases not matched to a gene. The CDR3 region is CASSLDSGVYNEQFF. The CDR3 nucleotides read TGTGCCAGCAGCTTAGATAGCGGGGTATACAATGAGCAGTTCTTC.

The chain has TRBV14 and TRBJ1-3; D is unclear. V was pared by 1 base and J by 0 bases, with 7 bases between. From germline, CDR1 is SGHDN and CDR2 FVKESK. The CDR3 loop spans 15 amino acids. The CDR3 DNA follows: TGTGCCAGCAGCCAAGGTTGGGTCTCTGGAAACACCATATATTTT. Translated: CASSQGWVSGNTIYF.

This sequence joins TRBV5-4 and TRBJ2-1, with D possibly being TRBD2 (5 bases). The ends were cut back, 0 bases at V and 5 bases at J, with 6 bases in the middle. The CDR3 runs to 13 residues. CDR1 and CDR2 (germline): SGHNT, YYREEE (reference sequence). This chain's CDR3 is CASSLDGNNEQFF. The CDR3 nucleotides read TGTGCCAGCAGCTTGGACGGGAACAATGAGCAGTTCTTC.

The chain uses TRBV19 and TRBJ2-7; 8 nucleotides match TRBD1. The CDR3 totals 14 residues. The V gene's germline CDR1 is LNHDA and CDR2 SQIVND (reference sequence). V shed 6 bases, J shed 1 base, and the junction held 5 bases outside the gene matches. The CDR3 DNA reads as TGTGCCAGTAGGCAGACAGGGGAGTCCTACGAGCAGTACTTC. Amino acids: CASRQTGESYEQYF.

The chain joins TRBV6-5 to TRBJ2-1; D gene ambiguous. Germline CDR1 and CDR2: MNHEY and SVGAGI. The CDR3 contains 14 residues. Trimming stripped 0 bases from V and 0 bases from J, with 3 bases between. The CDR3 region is CASSYSSSYNEQFF. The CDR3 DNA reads TGTGCCAGCAGTTACTCTAGCTCCTACAATGAGCAGTTCTTC.

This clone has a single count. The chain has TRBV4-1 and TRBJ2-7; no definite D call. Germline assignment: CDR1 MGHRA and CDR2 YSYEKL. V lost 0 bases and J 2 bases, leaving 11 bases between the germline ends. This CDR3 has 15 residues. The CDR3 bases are TGCGCCAGCAGCCAAGAATATCCGTCGCCCTACGAGCAGTACTTC. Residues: CASSQEYPSPYEQYF.

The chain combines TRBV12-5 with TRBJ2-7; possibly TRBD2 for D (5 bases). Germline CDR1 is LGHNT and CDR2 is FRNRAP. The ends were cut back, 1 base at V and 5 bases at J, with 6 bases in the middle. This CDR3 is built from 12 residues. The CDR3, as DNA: TGTGCTAGTGGTTTGGCGGGGAACGAGCAGTACTTC. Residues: CASGLAGNEQYF.

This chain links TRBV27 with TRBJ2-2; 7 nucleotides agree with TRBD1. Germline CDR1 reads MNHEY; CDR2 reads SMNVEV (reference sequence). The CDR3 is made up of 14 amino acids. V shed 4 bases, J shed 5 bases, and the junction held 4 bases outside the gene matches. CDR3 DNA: TGTGCCAGCAGTTCGACAGGGTTTACCGGGGAGCTGTTTTTT. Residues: CASSSTGFTGELFF.

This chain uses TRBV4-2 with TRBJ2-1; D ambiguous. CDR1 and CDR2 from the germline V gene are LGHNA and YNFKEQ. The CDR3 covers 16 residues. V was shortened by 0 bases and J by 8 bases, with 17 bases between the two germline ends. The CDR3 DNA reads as TGTGCCAGCAGCCAAGAAGCCGAATCCTTTGAGGATGAGCAGTTCTTC. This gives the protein CASSQEAESFEDEQFF.

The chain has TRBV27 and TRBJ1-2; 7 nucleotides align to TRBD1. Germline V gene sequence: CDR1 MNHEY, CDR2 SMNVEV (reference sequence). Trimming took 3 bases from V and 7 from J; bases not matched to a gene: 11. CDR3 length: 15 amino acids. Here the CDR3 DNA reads TGTGCCAGCAGTTTGGGGCAGGGGGTTGGGTTTGGCTACACCTTC. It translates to CASSLGQGVGFGYTF.

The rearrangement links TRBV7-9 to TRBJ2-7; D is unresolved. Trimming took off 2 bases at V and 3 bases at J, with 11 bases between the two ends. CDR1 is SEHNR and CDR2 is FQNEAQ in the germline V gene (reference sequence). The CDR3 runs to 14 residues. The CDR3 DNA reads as TGTGCCAGCAGCTTAATGGAAAAAAGCTACGAGCAGTACTTC. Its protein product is CASSLMEKSYEQYF.

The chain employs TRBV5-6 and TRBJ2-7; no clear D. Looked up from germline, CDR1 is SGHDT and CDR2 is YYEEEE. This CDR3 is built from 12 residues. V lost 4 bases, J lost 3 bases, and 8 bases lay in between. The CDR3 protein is CASSPGSYEQYF. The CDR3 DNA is TGTGCCAGCAGCCCAGGAAGCTACGAGCAGTACTTC.

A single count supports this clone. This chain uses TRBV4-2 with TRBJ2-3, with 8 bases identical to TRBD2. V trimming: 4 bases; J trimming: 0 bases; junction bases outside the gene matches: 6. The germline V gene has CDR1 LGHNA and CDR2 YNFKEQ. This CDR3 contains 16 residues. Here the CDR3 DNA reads TGTGCCAGCAGCCCCACAAGCGGGGGTAGCACAGATACGCAGTATTTT. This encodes CASSPTSGGSTDTQYF.

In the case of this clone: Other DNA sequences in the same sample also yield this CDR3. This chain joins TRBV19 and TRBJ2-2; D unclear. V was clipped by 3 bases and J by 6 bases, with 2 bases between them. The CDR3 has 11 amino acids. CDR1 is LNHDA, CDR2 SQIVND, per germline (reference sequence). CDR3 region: CASSISGELFF. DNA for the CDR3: TGTGCCAGTAGTATTTCCGGGGAGCTGTTTTTT. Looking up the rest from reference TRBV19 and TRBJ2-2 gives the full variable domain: DGGITQSPKYLFRKEGQNVTLSCEQNLNHDAMYWYRQDPGQGLRLIYYSQIVNDFQKGDIAEGYSVSREKKESFPLTVTSAQKNPTAFYLCASSISGELFFGEGSRLTVL.

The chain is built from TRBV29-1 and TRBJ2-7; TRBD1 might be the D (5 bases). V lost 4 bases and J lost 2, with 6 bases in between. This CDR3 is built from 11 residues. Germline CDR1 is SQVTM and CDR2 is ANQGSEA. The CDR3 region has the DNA TGCAGCGTTGGACAGCCCTACGAGCAGTACTTC. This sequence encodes CSVGQPYEQYF.

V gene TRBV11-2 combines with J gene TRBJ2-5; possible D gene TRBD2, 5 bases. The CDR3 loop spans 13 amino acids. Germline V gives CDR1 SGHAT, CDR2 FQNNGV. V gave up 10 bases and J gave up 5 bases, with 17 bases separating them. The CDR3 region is CATLGYGEETQYF. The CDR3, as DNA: TGTGCCACTCTAGGCTACGGGGAGGAGACCCAGTACTTC.

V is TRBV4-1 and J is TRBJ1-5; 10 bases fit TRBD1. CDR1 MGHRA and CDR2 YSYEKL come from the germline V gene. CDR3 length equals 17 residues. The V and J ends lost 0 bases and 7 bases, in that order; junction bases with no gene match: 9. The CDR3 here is CASSQDFSGTGDQPQHF. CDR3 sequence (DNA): TGCGCCAGCAGCCAAGATTTTAGCGGGACAGGGGACCAGCCCCAGCATTTT.

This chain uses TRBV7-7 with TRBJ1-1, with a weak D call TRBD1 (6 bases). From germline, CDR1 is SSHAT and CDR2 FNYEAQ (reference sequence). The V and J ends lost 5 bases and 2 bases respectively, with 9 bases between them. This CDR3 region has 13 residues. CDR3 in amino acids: CASSRTANTEAFF. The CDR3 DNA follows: TGTGCCAGCAGCAGGACAGCTAACACTGAAGCTTTCTTT.